This T cell receptor beta chain was identified in a study of CD4 T cells in relation to SARS-CoV-2 and coronaviruses. About the study: After roughly 9 days of antigen culture, PBMC TCR beta CDR3s were sequenced. No peptide or an HIV-1 Nef peptide pool served as negative control. Study conclusions and caveats: In roughly 65% of donors, memory CD4+ clonotypes crossrecognized SARS-CoV-2 and at least one common cold coronavirus spike.

Points on this clone: Its antigen is unknown.

Profiled with immunoSEQ multiplex PCR; TCRdb holds only in-frame clones, not every one. The sample carries 16,000 or so clones, 70% to 85% recorded once. This CDR3 comprises 12 residues. V shed 6 bases and J shed 0 bases, with 6 bases lying between them. Germline-derived CDR1 and CDR2 are KGHSH and LQKENI. Before the COVID-19 pandemic, during about 2010-2019, CD4+ T cells were taken from unexposed donors. Isolation of CD4+ T cells took place after nine to ten days in culture. Cultures held 2 million to 2.5 million PBMCs per well with roughly 10 IU/ml IL-2. The chain uses TRBV18 and TRBJ2-7, with D hard to call. The receptor was derived from a human donor in good health. The sequenced sample consisted of CD4+ T cells from PBMCs, cultured in vitro. As DNA, the CDR3 is TGTGCCAGCTCGCCGAGCTCCTACGAGCAGTACTTC. Its protein product is CASSPSSYEQYF.